These 21 T cell receptor beta chains came from one sample sequenced in a study of Graves' ophthalmopathy and Graves' hyperthyroidism. RNA transcripts served as template for amplifying TCR beta CDR3 sequences. An initial RT-PCR round employing HTBI primers preceded a second-round multiplex PCR. TCRdb reprocessed the multiplex PCR reads with MiXCR, giving one entry per CDR3 protein. The repertoire holds around 670,000 distinct CDR3 sequences, with 40% as singletons. Specimen: peripheral blood. The receptors were gathered from an adult man with Graves' ophthalmopathy.

This clonotype came up many times. The chain links TRBV5-1 to TRBJ2-7, with TRBD1 identical over 8 bases. The trim removed 5 bases at V and 5 bases at J, leaving 9 bases unmatched. Per germline, CDR1 SGHRS and CDR2 YFSETQ. There are 14 residues in the CDR3. As DNA, the CDR3 is TGCGCCAGCAGTCTTCTGACAGGGGACGACGAGCAGTACTTC. Translated: CASSLLTGDDEQYF.

This clonotype was detected many times. The V call is TRBV7-9, the J call TRBJ1-3; no definite D call. This CDR3 has 13 residues. The germline V gene has CDR1 SEHNR and CDR2 FQNEAQ (reference sequence). Trimming shortened V by 10 bases and J by 0 bases, and 10 bases separated the two germline ends. CDR3 sequence: CATPRNSGNTIYF. The CDR3, as DNA: TGTGCCACGCCCCGCAACTCTGGAAACACCATATATTTT. Drawing the rest from reference TRBV7-9 and TRBJ1-3, the complete variable domain is DTGVSQNPRHKITKRGQNVTFRCDPISEHNRLYWYRQTLGQGPEFLTYFQNEAQLEKSRLLSDRFSAERPKGSFSTLEIQRTEQGDSAMYLCATPRNSGNTIYFGEGSWLTVV.

The V gene is TRBV19, the J gene TRBJ1-3; D is perhaps TRBD1 (6 bases). The CDR3 is 14 amino acids. Looked up from germline, CDR1 is LNHDA and CDR2 is SQIVND (reference sequence). V lost 4 bases and J 4 bases, leaving 11 bases between the germline ends. The CDR3 bases are TGTGCCAGTAGTACCGGGACAATCGGAAACACCATATATTTT. Translating gives CASSTGTIGNTIYF.

In regard to this clonotype: A much larger clone differs by one base, so this may be a read error. The CDR3 end shows no conserved phenylalanine or tryptophan, and so a read error is likely. The chain couples TRBV7-9 to TRBJ2-5; TRBD1 might be the D (5 bases). Trimming left V 0 bases short and J 3 bases short, with 8 bases between. Per germline, CDR1 SEHNR and CDR2 FQNEAQ (reference sequence). The CDR3 has 14 amino acids. CDR3 amino acids: CASSLAAREETQYC. DNA for the CDR3: TGTGCCAGCAGCTTAGCGGCCAGGGAAGAGACCCAGTACTGC.

DNA of the CDR3: TGTGCCAGCAGTTTCGAGCTCGGGAGTTCGAACACCGGGGAGCTGTTTTTT. Amino acid sequence: CASSFELGSSNTGELFF. V and J are TRBV7-9 and TRBJ2-2; D may be TRBD2 (6 bases). This CDR3 comprises 17 residues. Germline assignment: CDR1 SEHNR and CDR2 FQNEAQ (reference sequence). The V and J ends lost 6 bases and 0 bases respectively, with 17 bases between them.

A few counts support this clonotype. The V call is TRBV7-9, the J call TRBJ1-2, with D tentatively TRBD1 (5 bases). This CDR3 is 16 amino acids long. CDR1 and CDR2 from the germline V gene are SEHNR and FQNEAQ (reference sequence). V was trimmed by 5 bases and J by 2 bases, leaving 18 bases between them. As DNA, the CDR3 is TGTGCCAGCAGCCCAAACATACAGGTTTTGAACTATGGCTACACCTTC. Translating gives CASSPNIQVLNYGYTF.

This clonotype was recorded a few times. The gene calls are TRBV10-3 and TRBJ1-2; no clear D gene. Trimming removed 10 bases from V and 4 bases from J, with 13 bases in between. This CDR3 region has 12 residues. Germline CDR1 and CDR2: ENHRY and SYGVKD. The CDR3 sequence: CASSQSPYGYTF. Written as DNA, the CDR3 is TGTGCCAGCAGCCAAAGTCCCTATGGCTACACCTTC.

Here the CDR3 reads CSVELGGDGYTF. The CDR3 nucleotides read TGCAGCGTGGAGCTCGGGGGGGATGGCTACACCTTC. J is TRBJ1-2 and V is TRBV29-1, with D possibly being TRBD1 (5 bases). The CDR3 covers 12 residues. V lost 6 bases, J lost 6 bases, and 14 bases lay in between. The germline gives CDR1 SQVTM, CDR2 ANQGSEA.

This clonotype was seen ten or more times. The chain uses TRBV24-1 and TRBJ1-5; a weak D match, TRBD1 (5 bases). The ends were cut back, 5 bases at V and 1 base at J, with 5 bases in the middle. The CDR3 spans 13 residues. CDR1 is KGHDR, CDR2 SFDVKD, per germline. The DNA of the CDR3 is TGTGCCACCAGTGGGGGGAGCAATCAGCCCCAGCATTTT. It translates to CATSGGSNQPQHF.

Note on this clonotype: This sequence may be a read error, since a much larger clone differs from it by one base. The CDR3 loop is CSVDEGNTGELFF. The CDR3 DNA reads as TGCAGCGTTGATGAGGGGAACACCGGGGAGCTGTTTTTT. J is TRBJ2-2 and V is TRBV29-1, with D maybe TRBD2 (5 bases). The CDR3 runs to 13 residues. The germline V gene encodes CDR1 SQVTM and CDR2 ANQGSEA. Trimming cost V 3 bases and J 1 base, with 6 bases left between them.

A remark on this clonotype: A much larger clone differs from this one at a single base, so this may be a read error. The chain employs TRBV29-1 and TRBJ1-4, with 7 bases aligning to TRBD1. This CDR3 contains 13 residues. Germline lookup yields CDR1 SQVTM and CDR2 ANQGSEA. The V and J ends lost 7 bases and 2 bases, in that order; junction bases with no gene match: 4. CDR3 sequence: CSDQTGTNEKLFF. CDR3 sequence (DNA): TGCAGCGATCAGACAGGGACTAATGAAAAACTGTTTTTT.

Note on this clonotype: At one boundary the junction diverges from the germline segment, which might be a read error. The chain recombines TRBV25-1 with TRBJ2-6; TRBD1 matches at 7 bases. This CDR3 is 15 amino acids long. Germline V gene sequence: CDR1 MGHDK, CDR2 SYGVNS. The CDR3 here is CASSETGYGANVLSF. CDR3 coding DNA: TGTGCCAGCAGCGAGACAGGGTACGGGGCTAACGTCCTGTCTTTC.

With regard to this clonotype: One end of the junction fails to match germline, which may point to a read error. The chain has TRBV11-1 and TRBJ1-1, with D perhaps TRBD1 (5 bases). Germline lookup yields CDR1 SGHAT and CDR2 FQDESV (reference sequence). The CDR3 contains 16 residues. This CDR3 reads CASSLALGVGNTEAIF. The CDR3 DNA reads TGTGCCAGCAGCTTAGCCTTGGGGGTCGGGAACACTGAAGCTATCTTT.

This chain connects TRBV7-9 to TRBJ2-7; the match to TRBD1 covers 9 bases. The CDR3 spans 12 residues. The junction had 3 bases not matched to a gene; V was cut back by 5 bases and J by 7 bases. Germline V gene sequence: CDR1 SEHNR, CDR2 FQNEAQ (reference sequence). CDR3 sequence: CASSETGGEQYF. The CDR3 coding sequence is TGTGCCAGCAGCGAGACAGGGGGTGAGCAGTACTTC.

This clonotype was picked up many times. The V call is TRBV14, the J call TRBJ2-5; the D is unclear. Germline-derived CDR1 and CDR2 are SGHDN and FVKESK. Trimming took off 1 base at V and 5 bases at J, with 11 bases between the two ends. This CDR3 is 14 amino acids long. The CDR3 spells CASSQGAYGETQYF. The CDR3, as DNA: TGTGCCAGCAGCCAAGGGGCCTATGGGGAGACCCAGTACTTC.

The chain links TRBV9 to TRBJ1-5; D gene ambiguous. Trimming took 3 bases from V and 0 from J, leaving 7 bases between them. This CDR3 region has 14 residues. The germline CDR1 and CDR2 sequences are SGDLS and YYNGEE. CDR3 sequence reads: CASSGPNSNQPQHF. CDR3 DNA: TGTGCCAGCAGCGGACCGAATAGCAATCAGCCCCAGCATTTT.

This clonotype was seen a few times. This sequence joins TRBV5-6 and TRBJ2-7; the match to TRBD1 covers 7 bases. J lost 5 bases, V lost 4 bases, and 6 bases had no gene match. The CDR3 contains 13 residues. CDR1 is SGHDT, CDR2 YYEEEE, per germline. The CDR3 region is CASSLQGFHEQYF. The CDR3 DNA is TGTGCCAGCAGCCTACAGGGGTTTCACGAGCAGTACTTC. The whole variable domain, filled in from reference TRBV5-6 and TRBJ2-7, reads DAGVTQSPTHLIKTRGQQVTLRCSPKSGHDTVSWYQQALGQGPQFIFQYYEEEERQRGNFPDRFSGHQFPNYSSELNVNALLLGDSALYLCASSLQGFHEQYFGPGTRLTVT.

This sequence joins TRBV7-9 and TRBJ2-5; a weak D match, TRBD2 (7 bases). CDR3 size: 14 residues. The germline V gene encodes CDR1 SEHNR and CDR2 FQNEAQ (reference sequence). The V and J ends lost 4 bases and 5 bases respectively, with 14 bases between them. This CDR3 reads CASSSGLGGETQYF. CDR3 DNA: TGTGCCAGCAGCTCTGGACTAGGGGGGGAGACCCAGTACTTC.

The chain uses TRBV9 and TRBJ1-2; 9 nucleotides align to TRBD1. The germline V gene has CDR1 SGDLS and CDR2 YYNGEE. The CDR3 length is 16 residues. Trimming took 4 bases from V and 1 from J; bases not matched to a gene: 8. This CDR3 reads CASSLTGTGINYGYTF. The CDR3 nucleotides are TGTGCCAGCAGCCTTACCGGGACAGGGATTAACTATGGCTACACCTTC.

The V and J genes are TRBV11-2 and TRBJ2-2; TRBD2 matches 10 bases. The ends lost 4 bases at V and 2 bases at J; junction bases unmatched: 7. Germline V gene lookup returns CDR1 SGHAT and CDR2 FQNNGV. The CDR3 spans 17 residues. CDR3 region: CASSWSSGSRNTGELFF. The DNA of the CDR3 is TGTGCCAGCAGCTGGTCTAGCGGGAGTCGCAACACCGGGGAGCTGTTTTTT. The variable domain in full, with the rest retrieved from reference TRBV11-2 and TRBJ2-2, is EAGVAQSPRYKIIEKRQSVAFWCNPISGHATLYWYQQILGQGPKLLIQFQNNGVVDDSQLPKDRFSAERLKGVDSTLKIQPAKLEDSAVYLCASSWSSGSRNTGELFFGEGSRLTVL.

The CDR3: CSGRMGGATYQETQYF. The CDR3 region has the DNA TGCAGTGGTAGGATGGGCGGGGCCACGTACCAAGAGACCCAGTACTTC. This chain connects TRBV20-1 to TRBJ2-5; TRBD2 might be the D (6 bases). This CDR3 has 16 amino acids. CDR1 DFQATT and CDR2 SNEGSKA come from the germline V gene (reference sequence). V shed 7 bases and J shed 0 bases, with 21 bases lying between them.